This T cell receptor (beta chain) appears in the sequencing data of a study of technical replicates of blood from several donors. CDR1 and CDR2 from the germline V gene are MNHEY and SVGAGI. J lost 4 bases, V lost 6 bases, and 4 bases had no gene match. The length of the CDR3 is 13 residues. TCRdb keeps only in-frame clones here, not all; method: immunoSEQ multiplex PCR. The sample shows 60,000 to 70,000 clones, about 98% of them seen only once. The rearrangement links TRBV6-5 to TRBJ1-2; 8 bases are a match to TRBD1. The source material was T cells isolated from PBMCs. The receptor's source is a human donor in good health. CDR3 protein: CASSRDRGYGYTF. The CDR3 DNA sequence: TGTGCCAGCAGCCGAGACAGGGGCTATGGCTACACCTTC.